This is a list of T cell receptor beta chains from one sample in a study of blood T cell repertoires in COVID-19. Only in-frame clones appear in the TCRdb table, and some are missing; sequencing was by immunoSEQ multiplex PCR. The table records 90,000 to 120,000 clones, about nine tenths of them present only once. Sample: peripheral blood. The receptors derive from a man in his fifties with active or convalescent COVID-19. Each CDR3 is given without its conserved first and last residue. The order of the fields is CDR3 length, V gene, J gene, clone size, CDR3 protein. Not every row has a clone size; where given, it reads once, few, many or a size class.

cdr3_length: 10; v_call: TRBV29-1; j_call: TRBJ1-2; clone_size: -; cdr3_aa: SVEEGARGYT
cdr3_length: 13; v_call: TRBV4-1; j_call: TRBJ2-4; clone_size: few; cdr3_aa: ASSQATAGGYIQY
cdr3_length: 12; v_call: TRBV5-4; j_call: TRBJ2-5; clone_size: -; cdr3_aa: ASSANLRQETQY
cdr3_length: 12; v_call: TRBV9; j_call: TRBJ1-5; clone_size: -; cdr3_aa: ASSVGTASQPQH
cdr3_length: 15; v_call: TRBV6-2/TRBV6-3; j_call: TRBJ2-3; clone_size: -; cdr3_aa: ASSPGLAGGYADTQY
cdr3_length: 11; v_call: TRBV12-3/TRBV12-4; j_call: TRBJ2-5; clone_size: -; cdr3_aa: ASSLHHAGTQY
cdr3_length: 10; v_call: TRBV2; j_call: TRBJ1-1; clone_size: -; cdr3_aa: ATKQGGVEAF
cdr3_length: 16; v_call: TRBV10-3; j_call: TRBJ2-1; clone_size: -; cdr3_aa: AISPLTSAERVYNEQF
cdr3_length: 19; v_call: TRBV4-1; j_call: TRBJ2-1; clone_size: -; cdr3_aa: ASSQGVMGLAGGFSYNEQF
cdr3_length: 12; v_call: TRBV6-2/TRBV6-3; j_call: TRBJ2-2; clone_size: -; cdr3_aa: ASSWGQYPGELF
cdr3_length: 11; v_call: TRBV30; j_call: TRBJ1-5; clone_size: -; cdr3_aa: AWQDSSNQPQH
cdr3_length: 15; v_call: TRBV7-6; j_call: TRBJ2-6; clone_size: -; cdr3_aa: ASSRQGLSSGANVLT
cdr3_length: 12; v_call: TRBV28; j_call: TRBJ1-1; clone_size: -; cdr3_aa: ASSQQGGNTEAF
cdr3_length: 13; v_call: TRBV11-2; j_call: TRBJ2-2; clone_size: -; cdr3_aa: ASSWRRENTGELF
cdr3_length: 14; v_call: TRBV11-3; j_call: TRBJ2-3; clone_size: -; cdr3_aa: ASSLVGGKSSDTQY
cdr3_length: 12; v_call: TRBV7-2; j_call: TRBJ2-3; clone_size: -; cdr3_aa: ASSSGLAGGTQY
cdr3_length: 12; v_call: TRBV2; j_call: TRBJ1-4; clone_size: -; cdr3_aa: ASSAQGINEKLF
cdr3_length: 13; v_call: TRBV7-8; j_call: TRBJ1-1; clone_size: -; cdr3_aa: ASSSQGAGNTEAF
cdr3_length: 13; v_call: TRBV5-1; j_call: TRBJ1-1; clone_size: few; cdr3_aa: ASSLEGQGGTEAF
cdr3_length: 11; v_call: TRBV6-6; j_call: TRBJ2-1; clone_size: -; cdr3_aa: ASSRGSRNEQF
cdr3_length: 12; v_call: TRBV29-1; j_call: TRBJ2-2; clone_size: -; cdr3_aa: SARPGENTGELF
cdr3_length: 11; v_call: TRBV5-6; j_call: TRBJ1-4; clone_size: -; cdr3_aa: ASSFQGWEKLF
cdr3_length: 14; v_call: TRBV28; j_call: TRBJ2-7; clone_size: once; cdr3_aa: ASSFGGDRDPYEQY
cdr3_length: 12; v_call: TRBV11-2; j_call: TRBJ2-7; clone_size: -; cdr3_aa: ASSLEGASYEQY
cdr3_length: 12; v_call: TRBV19; j_call: TRBJ1-4; clone_size: few; cdr3_aa: ATKQVAPNEKLF
cdr3_length: 11; v_call: TRBV6-5; j_call: TRBJ2-3; clone_size: -; cdr3_aa: ASRSSGKDTQY
cdr3_length: 13; v_call: TRBV7-2; j_call: TRBJ2-3; clone_size: -; cdr3_aa: ASSYDRGLTDTQY